This entry is about one TCR beta chain. Its specific antigen is unknown. No much larger clonotype is one base removed from it; base qualities were not supplied. Receptors were amplified or captured by the immunoSEQ multiplex PCR assay. Rearranged TCR beta chain sequences were amplified with the hsTCRB Kit following the manufacturer's protocol. Sequencing of TCRB libraries was carried out on an Illumina MiSeq. On the study's bioinformatics: The kit vendor's proprietary platform handled demultiplexing, trimming and gene mapping. The clones in this table, taken by TCRdb from immuneACCESS, are in-frame only. Not every clone is retained; where verified, under half of the shortfall comes from an unresolved V gene, and the cause of the rest is unknown. Clone size and V and J calls were adopted from that table, with D and trimming inferred from the DNA. This sample has about 92,000 clones in its table, and just under 80% of those were observed once. 6% to 8% of the sample is held by the ten biggest clonotypes.

These data originate in a study of a mutant IDH1 vaccine in newly diagnosed glioma (dated by TCRdb to the early 2020s). Notes on the research overall: Of the 30 or so patients who were treated, approximately 60% were male and around 40% were female, and the mean age was about 37 years. Six visits were used for peripheral blood collection: V03 (baseline), V05, V07, V10, V12 and V13. For exploratory analyses, longitudinal TCRB deep sequencing was carried out in roughly 25 treated patients wherever samples were available. Prior to enrollment, standard therapy consisting of radiotherapy alone, temozolomide alone, or radiochemotherapy with temozolomide had been administered to patients, with the combination being received by most patients.

The full study reports these points: Pseudoprogression appeared unrelated to alterations in the top peripheral T cell clonotypes detected by TCRB sequencing. PBMC samples for TCRB deep sequencing were selected based on availability. According to the authors, sample limitations meant that analyses of patient blood samples could not be reproduced. Immune responses induced by the vaccine were seen in 93.3% of patients across multiple MHC alleles.

The time point label, as the study defines it: baseline, week 1 (first vaccination visit). The sample's treatment or condition label, decoded: pre-vaccination baseline after standard-of-care therapy. Newly diagnosed WHO grade 3 or 4 IDH1-mutant astrocytomas showing loss of nuclear ATRX were present in the donors. The samples were drawn from NOA16, a multicentre, single-arm, open-label phase I trial in Germany that tested a mutant IDH1 peptide vaccine in humans for the first time. Blood drawn at visit V03 was used as the baseline sample for immunogenicity testing. Genomic DNA for TCRB sequencing was extracted from EDTA blood using the DNeasy Blood and Tissue Kit. V ends up 5 bases short and J 3 bases short, with an unmatched junction base count of 10. From cysteine to phenylalanine, the CDR3 is 19 amino acids long. Of all the DNA, just the CDR3 is kept, 57 bases in frame from base 1. CDR1 is given as SEHNR and CDR2 as FQNEAQ, both from the germline V gene (reference sequence).

This sequence originates from a man between 40 and 49 years old with glioma. The chain couples TRBV7-9 to TRBJ2-1, and TRBD2 matches 16 of the central bases. The sequences come from PBMCs, collected from a glioma patient treated with radiotherapy, temozolomide or both. The CDR3 loop reads CASSLSGLAGGINYNEQFF. The DNA sequence is as follows: TGTGCCAGCAGCCTTTCGGGACTAGCGGGGGGGATTAACTACAATGAGCAGTTCTTC.